The clone carrying this T cell receptor beta chain turned up a few times. This entry belongs to a study of blood T cell repertoires in COVID-19. From germline, CDR1 is SGHTA and CDR2 FQGTGA. Trimming cost V 5 bases and J 2 bases, with 13 bases left between them. The CDR3 has 15 amino acids. TCRdb's table, derived via immunoSEQ multiplex PCR, lists solely in-frame clones and lacks some. The sample gives about 140,000 clones, around four fifths of which show up once; 5% to 6.5% is in the top ten. The rearrangement links TRBV7-3 to TRBJ2-1; the D gene is possibly TRBD1 (5 bases). The TCR comes from a woman aged 45 to 65 who had recovered from COVID-19. Material for sequencing was PBMCs or T cells enriched from blood (not recorded which). This CDR3 reads CASSTGAGAYNEQFF. The CDR3 nucleotides are TGTGCCAGCAGCACTGGGGCTGGCGCCTACAATGAGCAGTTCTTC.